The entry that follows covers one TCR beta chain sequence. This clone was counted between two and nine times. This clone's antigen is unknown. No much larger clone exists at a distance of one base, and base qualities are not known. The data derive from a study of vaccination effects on CD4 cells after COVID-19 (dated by TCRdb to about 2022). Turning to the overall study: Each participant received two doses of an mRNA SARS-CoV-2 vaccine, either BNT162b2 or mRNA-1273. Pre-vaccine samples were collected from a couple of convalescent patients 16 days and one week before the first dose, corresponding to 142 and 148 days after COVID-19 diagnosis. SARS-CoV-2 spike-specific CD4+ TCR repertoires from before and after mRNA vaccination were compared in COVID-19 convalescent patients and in infection-naive vaccine recipients. The full study included ten to eleven COVID-19 convalescent patients and several SARS-CoV-2-naive healthy vaccine recipients. Cultures from other donors in the study were sequenced with the Oncomine TCR Beta short-read assay on an Illumina iSeq 100.

The ViraFEST assay stimulated PBMC with viral peptide pools and then used TCR sequencing to identify antigen-specific CD4+ T cell clonotypes by expansion. After around ten days of culture, CD4+ T cells were isolated with the EasySep CD4+ T cell isolation kit. Convalescent patients had PCR-confirmed SARS-CoV-2 infection between March and December 2020, before Alpha, Beta and Delta variants emerged in the United States. About 1.8 million PBMC per well were cultured with approximately 10 ug/ml peptides in IMDM containing around 4.6% human AB serum, approximately 9.9 IU/ml IL-2 and gentamicin. On days 3 and 7, half of the culture medium was replaced with fresh IL-2-containing medium. Each peptide stimulation condition was cultured in triplicate wells unless otherwise noted. Using Ficoll-Paque Plus gradient centrifugation, PBMC were separated from whole blood and then either used fresh or cryopreserved at -140C. The QIAamp micro DNA kit was used to extract genomic DNA from the cultured CD4+ T cells.

Overall study outcomes, separate from this receptor: At late post-vaccination timepoints, both infection-induced and vaccine-induced clones showed marked clonal contraction, consistent with waning T cell responses. Among convalescent patients, the spike-reactive repertoire after vaccination was made up mainly of new vaccine-induced clones that were largely distinct from the clones induced by infection. The study was limited by a small number of convalescent patients and lacked early post-infection timepoints.

V ends up 7 bases short and J 12 bases short, with an unmatched junction base count of 12. From its cysteine to its phenylalanine, the CDR3 spans 15 amino acids. This entry keeps only the CDR3 DNA: 45 bases, framed from base 1. CDR1 and CDR2 (MNHEY, SVGAGI) derive from the germline V gene. The library came from the immunoSEQ multiplex PCR assay. DNA from the cultured, isolated CD4+ T cells was subjected to TCR beta CDR3 sequencing. In the original analysis: Non-productive TCR sequences were discarded, and reads were trimmed to the CDR3 region, with only CDR3s of 7 or more amino acids retained. Antigen-specific clonotypes were identified with the MANAFEST web app by comparing expansion in peptide wells against reference cultures. To be called positive, a clone needed expansion at FDR<0.05 compared with the reference and with all other wells, an odds ratio greater than 5, and a frequency greater than 0.1% in two replicate wells. A clonotype was defined as cross-reactive if the clonotype was significantly expanded both in SARS-CoV-2 spike wells and in at least one common cold coronavirus spike condition. CDR3 similarity was assessed by Levenshtein distance with the stringdist R package, and unrooted trees were built with ape in R 3.6.1. TCRdb provides this immuneACCESS table in a form limited to in-frame rearrangements. Some clones are lacking; in checked studies, under half of them reflect an unresolved V gene, and why the rest are absent is not known. From that table come the V and J calls and clone size; the DNA was used to work out D and trimming. The sample contains about 45,000 clones, approximately 70% of them found a single time. 25% to 35% of the sample is in the top ten clones.

Recombination connected TRBV6-5 to TRBJ1-6, with TRBD1 identical over 10 junction bases. This receptor was taken from a human donor who had a prior SARS-CoV-2 infection. The material sequenced was CD4+ T cells from PBMCs cultured with a peptide pool, taken before COVID-19 vaccination. CDR3 sequence: CASTSGTGAMGPLHF. The DNA is as follows: TGTGCCAGCACCTCCGGGACAGGGGCTATGGGACCCCTCCACTTT.